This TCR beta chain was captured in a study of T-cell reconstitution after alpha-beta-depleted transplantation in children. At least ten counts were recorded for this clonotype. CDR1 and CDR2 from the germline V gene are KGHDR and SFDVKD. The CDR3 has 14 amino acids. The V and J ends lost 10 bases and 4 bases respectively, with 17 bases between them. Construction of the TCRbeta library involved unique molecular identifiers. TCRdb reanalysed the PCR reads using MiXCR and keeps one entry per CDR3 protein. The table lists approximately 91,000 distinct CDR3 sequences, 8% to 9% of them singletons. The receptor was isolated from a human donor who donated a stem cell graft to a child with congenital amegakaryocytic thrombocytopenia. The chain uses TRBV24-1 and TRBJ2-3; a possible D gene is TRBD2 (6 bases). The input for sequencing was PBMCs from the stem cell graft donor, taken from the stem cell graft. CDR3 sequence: CATRDPGGADTQYF. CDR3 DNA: TGTGCCACGCGGGACCCAGGAGGGGCAGATACGCAGTATTTT.